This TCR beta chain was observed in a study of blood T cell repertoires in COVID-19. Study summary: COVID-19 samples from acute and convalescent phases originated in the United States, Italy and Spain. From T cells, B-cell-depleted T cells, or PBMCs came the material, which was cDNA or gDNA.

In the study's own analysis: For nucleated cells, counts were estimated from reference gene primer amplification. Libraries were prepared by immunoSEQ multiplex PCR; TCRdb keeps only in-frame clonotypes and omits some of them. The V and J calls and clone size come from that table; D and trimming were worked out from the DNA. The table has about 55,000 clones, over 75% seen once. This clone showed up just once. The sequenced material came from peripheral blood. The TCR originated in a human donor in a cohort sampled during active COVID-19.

The CDR3 sequence: CASSFASGSIYEQYF. CDR3 nucleotide sequence: TGTGCCAGCAGCTTTGCTAGCGGGAGCATTTACGAGCAGTACTTC. The chain employs TRBV9 and TRBJ2-7; 10 bases are shared with TRBD2. This CDR3 is 15 amino acids long. Trimming at V came to 4 bases and at J to 4 bases, leaving 8 bases not matched to a gene. Germline V gives CDR1 SGDLS, CDR2 YYNGEE. The complete variable domain, with remaining parts taken from reference TRBV9 and TRBJ2-7, reads DSGVTQTPKHLITATGQRVTLRCSPRSGDLSVYWYQQSLDQGLQFLIQYYNGEERAKGNILERFSAQQFPDLHSELNLSSLELGDSALYFCASSFASGSIYEQYFGPGTRLTVT.